This TCR beta chain derives from a study of blood T cell repertoires in COVID-19. Trimming at V came to 5 bases and at J to 9 bases, leaving 8 bases not matched to a gene. Germline values: CDR1 SGHTA, CDR2 FQGTGA. The CDR3 is 14 amino acids. Study processing details: How many nucleated cells were present was estimated from reference gene primer amplification. Using immunoSEQ multiplex PCR, the repertoire was profiled, and TCRdb retains in-frame clones only, with some absent. D and trimming were read from the DNA, whereas the V and J calls and clone size are those reported in that table. The repertoire holds about 120,000 clones, with under 90% as singletons.

This TCR derives from a man in his 60s with acute or convalescent COVID-19. Sequencing input: peripheral blood. The chain couples TRBV7-3 to TRBJ2-1, with 9 positions matching TRBD1. DNA of the CDR3: TGTGCCAGCAGCAGCGGGACAGGGTCTAGTGAGCAGTTCTTC. This encodes CASSSGTGSSEQFF.